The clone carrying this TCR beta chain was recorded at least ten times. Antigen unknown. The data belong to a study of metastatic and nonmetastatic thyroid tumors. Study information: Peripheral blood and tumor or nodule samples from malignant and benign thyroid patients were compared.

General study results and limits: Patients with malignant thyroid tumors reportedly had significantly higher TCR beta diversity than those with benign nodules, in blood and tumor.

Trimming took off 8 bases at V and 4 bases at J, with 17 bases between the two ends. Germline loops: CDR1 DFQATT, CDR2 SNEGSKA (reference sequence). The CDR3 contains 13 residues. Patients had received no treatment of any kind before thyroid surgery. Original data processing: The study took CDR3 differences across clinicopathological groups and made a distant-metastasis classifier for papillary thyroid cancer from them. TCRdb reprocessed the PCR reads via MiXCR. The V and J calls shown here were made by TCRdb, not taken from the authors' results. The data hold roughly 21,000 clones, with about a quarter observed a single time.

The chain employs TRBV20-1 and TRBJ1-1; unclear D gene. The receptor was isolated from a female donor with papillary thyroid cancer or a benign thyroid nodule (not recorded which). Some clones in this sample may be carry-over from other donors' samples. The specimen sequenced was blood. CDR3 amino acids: CSLRVAGGTEAFF. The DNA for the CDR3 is TGCAGTTTAAGAGTAGCAGGCGGCACTGAAGCTTTCTTT.